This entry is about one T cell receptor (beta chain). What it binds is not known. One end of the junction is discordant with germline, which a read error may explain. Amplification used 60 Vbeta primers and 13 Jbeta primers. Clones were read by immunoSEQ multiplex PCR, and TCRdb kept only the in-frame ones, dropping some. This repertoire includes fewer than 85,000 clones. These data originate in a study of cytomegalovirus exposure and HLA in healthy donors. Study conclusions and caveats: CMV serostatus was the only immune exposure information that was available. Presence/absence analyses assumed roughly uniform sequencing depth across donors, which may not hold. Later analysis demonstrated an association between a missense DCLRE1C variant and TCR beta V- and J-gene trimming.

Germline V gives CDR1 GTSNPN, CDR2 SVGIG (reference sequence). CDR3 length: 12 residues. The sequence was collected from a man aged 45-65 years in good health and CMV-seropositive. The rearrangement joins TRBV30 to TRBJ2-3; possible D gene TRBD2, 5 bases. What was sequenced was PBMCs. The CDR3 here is CAHRPSTDTQYF. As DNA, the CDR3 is TGTGCCCACCGCCCTAGCACCGATACGCAGTATTTT.